The sequence of this T cell receptor (beta chain) was determined in a study of control samples from healthy donors and cancer patients. Germline CDR1 is MNHEY and CDR2 is SVGAGI. Deletions cut 6 bases from V and 6 bases from J, with 17 bases between. This CDR3 has 15 residues. The method was immunoSEQ multiplex PCR; TCRdb's version includes in-frame clones alone and lacks a portion of them. Of roughly 70,000 clones in the sample, 84% were seen once. The source of this sequence is a man in his fifties or sixties in good health. The specimen was blood. This sequence joins TRBV6-5 and TRBJ1-4; the D gene is possibly TRBD1 (6 bases). In nucleotides, the CDR3 is TGTGCCAGCAGCAAAGTCCCTGGACAGTATGAAAAACTGTTTTTT. Translating gives CASSKVPGQYEKLFF.